This T cell receptor (beta chain) was observed in a study of technical replicates of blood from four donors. Deletions cut 7 bases from V and 4 bases from J, with 9 bases between. Germline CDR1 and CDR2: SGHTS and YDEGEE. This CDR3 has 12 residues. Clones were read by immunoSEQ multiplex PCR, and TCRdb kept only the in-frame ones, dropping some. The sample gives some 70,000 clones, nearly 98% of which show up once; approximately 0.28% is in the top ten. The receptor was isolated from a human donor in good health. Sequencing was performed on T cells isolated from PBMCs. V and J are TRBV5-8 and TRBJ1-5, with D unresolved. The CDR3 protein is CASATANQPQHF. CDR3 nucleotides: TGTGCCAGCGCCACAGCTAATCAGCCCCAGCATTTT.